Listed below are T cell receptor beta chains from one sample, sequenced in a study of cytomegalovirus exposure and HLA in healthy donors. Assay: immunoSEQ multiplex PCR; the TCRdb copy retains only in-frame clones and omits some. The table has about 140,000 clones, over 60% seen once; the top ten hold under 2%. Sequenced input: PBMCs. The receptors shown here come from a female donor in good health and CMV-seronegative. CDR3s include the opening cysteine and the closing phenylalanine or tryptophan. The D gene is left open where the match is weak. Clone size is given for some rows only: seen once, a few or many times, or a class if the clone is expanded.

V: TRBV10-1
size: .
J: TRBJ2-1
D: TRBD1
length: 13
CDR3: CASSTGTGGQQFF
DNA: TGCGCCAGCAGCACCGGGACAGGGGGCCAGCAGTTCTTC

V: TRBV7-7
size: .
J: TRBJ2-1
D: TRBD1
length: 20
CDR3: CASSIPGTGRPQGSYNEQFF
DNA: TGTGCTAGCAGCATACCCGGGACAGGGCGGCCCCAAGGTTCCTACAATGAGCAGTTCTTC

V: TRBV7-9
size: .
J: TRBJ1-1
D: .
length: 12
CDR3: CASRRRSTEAFF
DNA: TGTGCCAGCAGGAGAAGATCCACTGAAGCTTTCTTT

V: TRBV11-2
size: .
J: TRBJ1-2
D: .
length: 16
CDR3: CASSPGVITWDYGYTF
DNA: TGTGCCAGCAGCCCCGGGGTGATTACGTGGGACTATGGCTACACCTTC

V: TRBV7-9
size: .
J: TRBJ2-5
D: TRBD1
length: 14
CDR3: CASSSPTGGETQYF
DNA: TGTGCCAGCAGCTCCCCGACAGGGGGAGAGACCCAGTACTTC

V: TRBV28
size: .
J: TRBJ2-1
D: TRBD2
length: 16
CDR3: CASSLVRASGSYEQFF
DNA: TGTGCCAGCAGTTTAGTTAGGGCTAGCGGGAGCTATGAGCAGTTCTTC

V: TRBV6-1
size: .
J: TRBJ1-2
D: .
length: 14
CDR3: CASSPNSVNYGYTF
DNA: TGTGCCAGCAGTCCTAATAGTGTTAACTATGGCTACACCTTC

V: TRBV19
size: .
J: TRBJ2-3
D: .
length: 15
CDR3: CASSIGQGGSDTQYF
DNA: TGTGCCAGTAGTATTGGTCAGGGTGGGTCAGATACGCAGTATTTT

V: TRBV27
size: .
J: TRBJ1-2
D: .
length: 14
CDR3: CASSPQGSNYGYTF
DNA: TGTGCCAGCAGTCCCCAGGGTAGTAACTATGGCTACACCTTC

V: TRBV14
size: few
J: TRBJ1-3
D: .
length: 14
CDR3: CASSPQYSGNTIYF
DNA: TGTGCCAGCAGCCCACAATACTCTGGAAACACCATATATTTT

V: TRBV19
size: .
J: TRBJ1-2
D: .
length: 15
CDR3: CASSAEAFSNYGYTF
DNA: TGTGCCAGTAGTGCGGAGGCGTTTTCTAACTATGGCTACACCTTC

V: TRBV9
size: .
J: TRBJ2-7
D: .
length: 14
CDR3: CASSVGQEPYEQYF
DNA: TGTGCCAGCAGCGTAGGACAGGAACCCTACGAGCAGTACTTC

V: TRBV5-1
size: .
J: TRBJ2-1
D: TRBD1
length: 16
CDR3: CASSRGGTGGYNEQFF
DNA: TGCGCCAGCAGCCGGGGTGGGACAGGGGGCTACAATGAGCAGTTCTTC

V: TRBV6-1
size: .
J: TRBJ2-3
D: .
length: 14
CDR3: CASSLLQTKDTQYF
DNA: TGTGCCAGCAGTTTGCTACAGACAAAAGATACGCAGTATTTT

V: TRBV12-5
size: .
J: TRBJ2-1
D: TRBD2
length: 15
CDR3: CASGSGLAGYNEQFF
DNA: TGTGCTAGTGGTTCCGGGCTAGCGGGCTACAATGAGCAGTTCTTC

V: TRBV5-1
size: .
J: TRBJ2-7
D: .
length: 15
CDR3: CASSSFLSGEVEQYF
DNA: TGCGCCAGCAGCTCCTTCCTATCTGGGGAGGTCGAGCAGTACTTC

V: TRBV18
size: .
J: TRBJ1-1
D: TRBD1
length: 16
CDR3: CASSPNVQGRNTEAFF
DNA: TGTGCCAGCTCACCGAATGTACAGGGGCGAAACACTGAAGCTTTCTTT

V: TRBV7-8
size: .
J: TRBJ1-3
D: TRBD1
length: 14
CDR3: CASSPGTGVSTIYF
DNA: TGTGCCAGCAGCCCAGGGACAGGGGTATCCACCATATATTTT

V: TRBV14
size: .
J: TRBJ1-1
D: .
length: 14
CDR3: CASSRGAPNTEAFF
DNA: TGTGCCAGCAGCCGCGGGGCCCCGAACACTGAAGCTTTCTTT

V: TRBV6-1
size: .
J: TRBJ2-3
D: TRBD1
length: 14
CDR3: CASSKGRGTDTQYF
DNA: TGTGCCAGCAGCAAGGGCAGGGGGACAGATACGCAGTATTTT

V: TRBV19
size: .
J: TRBJ1-4
D: .
length: 15
CDR3: CASSISGQGNEKLFF
DNA: TGTGCCAGTAGTATTTCTGGGCAGGGGAACGAAAAACTGTTTTTT

V: TRBV2
size: .
J: TRBJ2-5
D: .
length: 14
CDR3: CASRYGQGQETQYF
DNA: TGTGCCAGCAGGTACGGACAAGGACAAGAGACCCAGTACTTC

V: TRBV29-1
size: .
J: TRBJ2-7
D: .
length: 12
CDR3: CSVEDQGGEQYF
DNA: TGCAGCGTTGAAGATCAGGGTGGCGAGCAGTACTTC

V: TRBV11-3
size: .
J: TRBJ2-1
D: .
length: 14
CDR3: CASSLDAVDNEQFF
DNA: TGTGCCAGCAGCTTAGATGCGGTGGACAATGAGCAGTTCTTC

V: TRBV6-5
size: .
J: TRBJ2-7
D: TRBD1
length: 16
CDR3: CASSYRDRTRSYEQYF
DNA: TGTGCCAGCAGTTACCGGGACAGGACTCGCTCCTACGAGCAGTACTTC

V: TRBV27
size: once
J: TRBJ2-3
D: TRBD2
length: 19
CDR3: CASSFSGWGLAGVTDTQYF
DNA: TGTGCCAGCAGTTTCTCCGGTTGGGGACTAGCGGGAGTGACAGATACGCAGTATTTT

V: TRBV5-1
size: .
J: TRBJ2-3
D: .
length: 15
CDR3: CASTGTMGSTDTQYF
DNA: TGCGCCAGCACCGGGACAATGGGGTCCACAGATACGCAGTATTTT

V: TRBV2
size: .
J: TRBJ1-2
D: TRBD1
length: 16
CDR3: CASRAGTGSNNYGYTF
DNA: TGTGCCAGCAGGGCCGGGACAGGCTCCAATAACTATGGCTACACCTTC

V: TRBV5-4
size: .
J: TRBJ2-1
D: TRBD2
length: 14
CDR3: CASSNSGGANEQFF
DNA: TGTGCCAGCAGCAATAGCGGGGGGGCCAATGAGCAGTTCTTC

V: TRBV6-1
size: .
J: TRBJ1-1
D: .
length: 15
CDR3: CASSEVGSKNTEAFF
DNA: TGTGCCAGCAGTGAGGTGGGCAGTAAAAACACTGAAGCTTTCTTT

V: TRBV2
size: .
J: TRBJ2-7
D: TRBD2
length: 15
CDR3: CASTPGLQNGYEQYF
DNA: TGTGCCAGCACCCCGGGACTACAAAACGGATACGAGCAGTACTTC